The 24 T cell receptor beta chains given below trace back to one sample, sequenced in a study of graft-versus-host responses after intestinal transplantation (TCRdb year 2021). The library was prepared using the immunoSEQ multiplex PCR assay. The table comes from immuneACCESS by way of TCRdb, which keeps in-frame sequences with V and J called. Part of the clones is missing from these tables; in studies checked, under half for an unresolved V gene and the rest for unknown reasons. Present in this sample are about 14,000 clones, 25% to 30% of which were seen just once. Roughly 4% of the sample is taken by the ten largest. The sample's time point label, in plain terms: cells obtained before transplantation from donor or recipient. Here the sequenced sample was alloreactive CD4+ T cells from a mixed lymphocyte reaction culture, taken before intestinal transplant. The cell subset or site label, as the study defines it: CFSE-low proliferating T cells sorted from roughly 6-day pre-transplant mixed lymphocyte reaction (GvH or HvG direction). The origin of the receptors is a human patient who received an intestinal transplant.

The chain employs TRBV19 and TRBJ1-2; TRBD1 matches 8 bases. The CDR3 is made up of 14 amino acids. With 10 bases clipped from V and 2 bases from J, the junction kept 9 bases outside the gene matches. Looked up from germline, CDR1 is LNHDA and CDR2 is SQIVND (reference sequence). The CDR3: CATTWGQANYGYTF. The CDR3 bases are TGTGCCACGACTTGGGGACAGGCAAACTATGGCTACACCTTC.

This chain joins TRBV2 and TRBJ2-2; 8 bases line up with TRBD1. The germline CDR1 and CDR2 sequences are SNHLY and FYNNEI. V trimming: 6 bases; J trimming: 6 bases; junction bases outside the gene matches: 6. This CDR3 region has 14 residues. CDR3 in amino acids: CASRPDRVAGELFF. Written as DNA, the CDR3 is TGTGCCAGCAGACCGGACAGGGTAGCCGGGGAGCTGTTTTTT.

The CDR3 reads CASRNPGANVLTF. In DNA, the CDR3 is TGTGCCAGCAGAAACCCTGGGGCCAACGTCCTGACTTTC. The rearrangement joins TRBV6-1 to TRBJ2-6; D not resolved. V dropped 6 bases and J dropped 2 bases, with 5 bases sitting between them. The CDR3 is 13 residues long. Germline V gene lookup returns CDR1 MNHNS and CDR2 SASEGT.

This chain joins TRBV4-1 and TRBJ1-5; TRBD1 matches 9 bases. CDR3 length: 16 residues. Germline loops: CDR1 MGHRA, CDR2 YSYEKL. V lost 1 base and J lost 4; bases outside the gene matches: 5. The CDR3 nucleotides read TGCGCCAGCAGCCAAGCGGGGACAGGGAGGAATCAGCCCCAGCATTTT. Its translation: CASSQAGTGRNQPQHF.

V is TRBV19 and J is TRBJ1-6; D possibly corresponds to TRBD1 (5 bases). The CDR3 runs 15 residues. The germline CDR1 and CDR2 sequences are LNHDA and SQIVND (reference sequence). Between the trimmed V and J ends, which lost 2 bases and 11 bases, there was a span of 16 bases. CDR3 residues: CASSIRSYKGAPLHF. Here the CDR3 DNA reads TGTGCCAGTAGTATAAGGAGCTATAAAGGGGCACCCCTCCACTTT.

This clone was counted a few times. This rearrangement joins TRBV7-6 to TRBJ2-3; 11 nucleotides line up with TRBD2. CDR1 is SGHVS, CDR2 FNYEAQ, per germline. CDR3 length: 18 amino acids. The J segment lost 1 base and the V segment lost 3 bases, leaving 9 bases of the junction unmatched. CDR3 nucleotides: TGTGCCAGCAGCTTTAGTGTAGCGGGAGGGCGCGGCACAGATACGCAGTATTTT. Translating gives CASSFSVAGGRGTDTQYF.

The gene calls are TRBV6-4 and TRBJ2-2, with no clear D. The CDR3 extends over 14 amino acids. CDR1 and CDR2 from the germline V gene are MRHNA and SNTAGT. V was clipped by 6 bases and J by 2 bases, with 10 bases between them. In DNA form, the CDR3 reads TGTGCCAGCAGGGAAACCATCAACACCGGGGAGCTGTTTTTT. It is translated as CASRETINTGELFF.

This clone was seen more than once but under ten times. This chain connects TRBV28 to TRBJ2-7, with 9 bases matching TRBD2. Germline loops: CDR1 MDHEN, CDR2 SYDVKM. V lost 6 bases and J lost 7; bases outside the gene matches: 10. The CDR3 is 14 residues long. This CDR3 is CASSLSGRTREQYF. As DNA, the CDR3 is TGTGCCAGCAGCTTAAGCGGGAGGACGCGGGAGCAGTACTTC. The full variable domain, rest sourced from reference TRBV28 and TRBJ2-7, is DVKVTQSSRYLVKRTGEKVFLECVQDMDHENMFWYRQDPGLGLRLIYFSYDVKMKEKGDIPEGYSVSREKKERFSLILESASTNQTSMYLCASSLSGRTREQYFGPGTRLTVT.

The rearrangement joins TRBV28 to TRBJ2-6; no definite D call. This CDR3 contains 13 residues. Looked up from germline, CDR1 is MDHEN and CDR2 is SYDVKM. V was pared by 7 bases and J by 4 bases, with 8 bases between. Written as DNA, the CDR3 is TGTGCCAGCATCTCCTCGGGGGCCAACGTCCTGACTTTC. Encoded protein: CASISSGANVLTF.

This clone occurred a few times. The chain uses TRBV7-3 and TRBJ2-3; D not certain. CDR3 length: 14 residues. CDR1 is SGHTA and CDR2 is FQGTGA in the germline V gene. V lost 6 bases, J lost 0 bases, and 10 bases lay in between. The CDR3 is CASSKMTSTDTQYF. CDR3 coding DNA: TGTGCCAGCAGTAAGATGACTAGCACAGATACGCAGTATTTT.

By share of the sample, this clone is medium-sized. J is TRBJ2-3 and V is TRBV11-2, with D perhaps being TRBD1 or TRBD2 (5 bases each). Germline CDR1 reads SGHAT; CDR2 reads FQNNGV. V lost 3 bases and J lost 4, with 20 bases in between. The CDR3 extends over 17 amino acids. CDR3 sequence (DNA): TGTGCCAGCAGCTTGGGACGAACGGCTAGAGTTGCAGATACGCAGTATTTT. Translating gives CASSLGRTARVADTQYF.

This chain links TRBV6-5 with TRBJ2-7; TRBD2 agrees at 9 bases. CDR1 is MNHEY, CDR2 SVGAGI, per germline. The ends lost 5 bases at V and 3 bases at J; junction bases unmatched: 8. The CDR3 has 15 amino acids. CDR3 in DNA: TGTGCCAGCAGTCATAGCGGGAGAAAGATCTACGAGCAGTACTTC. Its translation: CASSHSGRKIYEQYF.

A few counts support this clone. CDR3 nucleotide sequence: TGTGCCAGCAGCTTGGGACACTCCTACGAGCAGTACTTC. This gives the protein CASSLGHSYEQYF. This sequence joins TRBV5-7 and TRBJ2-7; D gene uncertain. TRBV5-7 is noted as an ORF with a role that remains uncertain. V lost 0 bases and J lost 0, with 4 bases in between. This CDR3 has 13 amino acids.

This chain joins TRBV4-3 and TRBJ2-3; D might be TRBD1 (6 bases). Trimming removed 4 bases from V and 0 bases from J, with 8 bases in between. The CDR3 loop spans 14 amino acids. The germline V gene encodes CDR1 LGHNA and CDR2 YSLEER. Written as DNA, the CDR3 is TGCGCCAGCAGCCTACAGGGAAGCACAGATACGCAGTATTTT. Its protein is CASSLQGSTDTQYF.

This sequence joins TRBV7-9 and TRBJ2-2; tentative D call: TRBD1 (6 bases). The CDR3 is 15 amino acids. Trimming stripped 5 bases from V and 1 base from J, with 11 bases between. CDR1 and CDR2 from the germline V gene are SEHNR and FQNEAQ (reference sequence). The CDR3 DNA reads as TGTGCCAGCAGCCCGGGACACCTGAACACCGGGGAGCTGTTTTTT. This encodes CASSPGHLNTGELFF.

The rearrangement joins TRBV30 to TRBJ1-2; the D gene is possibly TRBD1 (5 bases). The CDR3 loop spans 13 amino acids. Trimming stripped 5 bases from V and 4 bases from J, with 14 bases between. The V gene's germline CDR1 is GTSNPN and CDR2 SVGIG (reference sequence). The CDR3 DNA reads as TGTGCCTGGGGAACAGGCTCGGGCTATGGCTACACCTTC. Its translation: CAWGTGSGYGYTF.

V and J are TRBV6-5 and TRBJ2-5; D ambiguous. The CDR3 consists of 13 residues. Trimming shortened V by 1 base and J by 4 bases, and 7 bases separated the two germline ends. CDR1 and CDR2 from the germline V gene are MNHEY and SVGAGI. This CDR3 is CASSYYWGETQYF. For the CDR3, the DNA is TGTGCCAGCAGTTACTACTGGGGAGAGACCCAGTACTTC.

This chain links TRBV28 with TRBJ2-3, with 9 bases fitting TRBD2. The CDR3 runs 14 residues. V shed 7 bases and J 3 bases; nucleotides not matched to a gene: 5. The germline V gene has CDR1 MDHEN and CDR2 SYDVKM. The CDR3 DNA reads TGTGCCAGCAACGAAGCGGGGGGTACAGATACGCAGTATTTT. Translated: CASNEAGGTDTQYF. The full variable domain, its missing parts supplied by reference TRBV28 and TRBJ2-3, is DVKVTQSSRYLVKRTGEKVFLECVQDMDHENMFWYRQDPGLGLRLIYFSYDVKMKEKGDIPEGYSVSREKKERFSLILESASTNQTSMYLCASNEAGGTDTQYFGPGTRLTVL.

This clone was seen a few times. The rearrangement uses TRBV19 and TRBJ2-4; 8 bases align to TRBD2. The length of the CDR3 is 19 residues. In germline, CDR1 is LNHDA, CDR2 SQIVND (reference sequence). V shed 6 bases, J shed 0 bases, and the junction held 16 bases outside the gene matches. This CDR3 is CASSLRRGVQHLAKNIQYF. In DNA, the CDR3 is TGTGCCAGTAGCCTCCGGCGGGGGGTTCAACACTTAGCCAAAAACATTCAGTACTTC.

A few counts support this clone. The CDR3 is CASSLGVAAPYEQYF. As DNA, the CDR3 is TGTGCCAGCAGCTTGGGGGTAGCGGCGCCCTACGAGCAGTACTTC. This chain joins TRBV7-2 and TRBJ2-7; D might be TRBD2 (6 bases). Germline V CDR1 and CDR2: SGHTA, FQGNSA. V lost 3 bases, J lost 2 bases, and 14 bases lay in between. The CDR3 extends over 15 amino acids.

The sample holds a few counts of this clone. The CDR3 sequence: CASSQDSWAQGGSKNIQYF. The CDR3 DNA reads TGCGCCAGCAGCCAAGATAGTTGGGCACAGGGAGGATCCAAAAACATTCAGTACTTC. The V call is TRBV4-1, the J call TRBJ2-4; perhaps D is TRBD1 or TRBD2 (6 bases each). Germline V gene sequence: CDR1 MGHRA, CDR2 YSYEKL. V was cut by 0 bases and J by 2 bases, with 20 bases left in between. CDR3 length equals 19 residues.

This chain joins TRBV6-6 and TRBJ2-2; perhaps TRBD2 as D (5 bases). Germline loops: CDR1 MNHNY, CDR2 SVGAGI (reference sequence). This CDR3 comprises 16 residues. V was cut by 2 bases and J by 2 bases, with 12 bases left in between. CDR3 sequence: CASSYPKGGNTGELFF. The CDR3 DNA sequence: TGTGCCAGCAGTTACCCTAAAGGAGGTAACACCGGGGAGCTGTTTTTT.

The chain combines TRBV4-2 with TRBJ2-7; 7 bases are shared with TRBD2. The length of the CDR3 is 17 residues. V was pared by 0 bases and J by 3 bases, with 11 bases of the junction left unmatched. CDR1 is LGHNA, CDR2 YNFKEQ, per germline. CDR3 residues: CASSQDLGTSDIYEQYF. CDR3 sequence (DNA): TGTGCCAGCAGCCAAGATCTTGGAACTAGCGATATCTACGAGCAGTACTTC.

Only a few counts were recorded for this clone. The genes are TRBV15 and TRBJ1-1, with a weak D call TRBD1 (5 bases). The CDR3 is 17 residues long. V lost 1 base to trimming and J lost 1 base, with 16 bases between them. CDR1 and CDR2 from the germline V gene are LNHNV and YYDKDF (reference sequence). The CDR3 reads CATSRAPEGGGNTEAFF. The CDR3 region has the DNA TGTGCCACCAGCAGAGCTCCAGAGGGCGGGGGGAACACTGAAGCTTTCTTT.